These 18 T cell receptor beta chains were sequenced from one sample in a study of CD4+ T cells in melanoma. Repertoires were generated with immunoSEQ multiplex PCR, while TCRdb's copy carries only in-frame clones and drops some. Of 52,000 or so clones listed, over 60% are singletons. The sequencing sample was made of tumor tissue. These receptors originate from a human donor with melanoma.

This rearrangement joins TRBV13 to TRBJ2-2, with D hard to call. CDR3 length: 15 residues. With 0 bases removed from V and 3 bases from J, the gap between germline ends came to 8 bases. Germline CDR1 is PRHDT and CDR2 is FYEKMQ (reference sequence). CDR3 nucleotide sequence: TGTGCCAGCAGCTTAGGCGGCAAATACACCGGGGAGCTGTTTTTT. Amino acid sequence: CASSLGGKYTGELFF.

This clone showed up just a few times. J is TRBJ1-6 and V is TRBV7-2, with 7 bases that match TRBD1. Germline V gene sequence: CDR1 SGHTA, CDR2 FQGNSA. The trim removed 3 bases at V and 9 bases at J, leaving 5 bases unmatched. The CDR3 contains 14 residues. The CDR3: CASSFGTGASPLHF. The CDR3 region has the DNA TGTGCCAGCAGCTTCGGCACAGGGGCTTCACCCCTCCACTTT.

The chain is built from TRBV30 and TRBJ1-2; 7 bases map to TRBD1. The CDR3 sequence is 11 residues long. V lost 3 bases, J lost 8 bases, and 3 bases stayed unmatched. Looked up from germline, CDR1 is GTSNPN and CDR2 is SVGIG (reference sequence). CDR3 protein: CAWSGDRGYTF. The CDR3 DNA is TGTGCCTGGAGCGGGGACAGAGGCTACACCTTC. Full variable domain (remainder filled in from reference TRBV30 and TRBJ1-2): SQTIHQWPATLVQPVGSPLSLECTVEGTSNPNLYWYRQAAGRGLQLLFYSVGIGQISSEVPQNLSASRPQDRQFILSSKKLLLSDSGFYLCAWSGDRGYTFGSGTRLTVV.

The rearrangement links TRBV13 to TRBJ1-4; TRBD1 is a possible D gene (6 bases). Trimming cost V 5 bases and J 8 bases, with 9 bases left between them. Germline V gene data show CDR1 as PRHDT and CDR2 as FYEKMQ (reference sequence). The CDR3 is 12 residues long. The DNA of the CDR3 is TGTGCCAGCAGCCACGGACAGGAAAAACTGTTTTTT. Its protein is CASSHGQEKLFF. The entire variable domain, with the rest obtained from reference TRBV13 and TRBJ1-4, is as follows: AAGVIQSPRHLIKEKRETATLKCYPIPRHDTVYWYQQGPGQDPQFLISFYEKMQSDKGSIPDRFSAQQFSDYHSELNMSSLELGDSALYFCASSHGQEKLFFGSGTQLSVL.

The V call is TRBV19, the J call TRBJ1-4; D is perhaps TRBD1 (6 bases). V was pared by 6 bases and J by 7 bases, with 18 bases between. The germline gives CDR1 LNHDA, CDR2 SQIVND (reference sequence). The CDR3 contains 15 residues. CDR3 sequence: CASRGQQGGAEKLFF. The CDR3 region has the DNA TGTGCCAGTAGAGGTCAACAGGGTGGGGCTGAAAAACTGTTTTTT.

The rearrangement joins TRBV5-8 to TRBJ2-5, with unresolved D. This CDR3 contains 15 residues. V lost 4 bases and J lost 1, with 14 bases in between. Germline CDR1 is SGHTS and CDR2 is YDEGEE. The CDR3 spells CASSPRRPTQETQYF. Written as DNA, the CDR3 is TGTGCCAGCAGCCCGCGGCGGCCCACCCAAGAGACCCAGTACTTC.

Ten or more counts support this clone. The chain carries TRBV4-3 and TRBJ1-6; maybe TRBD1 (6 bases). Per germline, CDR1 LGHNA and CDR2 YSLEER. The CDR3 is made up of 14 amino acids. V lost 1 base and J lost 10, with 11 bases in between. CDR3 loop: CASSQGGTGSPLHF. The CDR3 DNA is TGCGCCAGCAGCCAAGGGGGCACAGGGTCACCCCTCCACTTT.

The chain recombines TRBV11-2 with TRBJ2-1; no clear D. V lost 0 bases, J lost 9 bases, and 6 bases lay in between. The CDR3 sequence is 12 residues long. CDR1 SGHAT and CDR2 FQNNGV come from the germline V gene. CDR3 sequence: CASSLDRGEQFF. CDR3 DNA: TGTGCCAGCAGCTTAGATCGAGGTGAGCAGTTCTTC.

The table lists this clone with a few counts. V and J are TRBV7-6 and TRBJ2-5; D gene unclear. This CDR3 has 13 amino acids. V was shortened by 5 bases and J by 0 bases, with 7 bases between the two germline ends. The germline V gene has CDR1 SGHVS and CDR2 FNYEAQ. CDR3 nucleotide sequence: TGTGCCAGCAGCAAGGGCCACCAAGAGACCCAGTACTTC. Translation gives CASSKGHQETQYF.

The gene calls are TRBV6-5 and TRBJ2-7; D remains unclear. The CDR3 is made up of 14 amino acids. Trimming cost V 1 base and J 2 bases, with 9 bases left between them. Germline lookup yields CDR1 MNHEY and CDR2 SVGAGI. The CDR3 is CASSYWGRTYEQYF. The CDR3 region has the DNA TGTGCCAGCAGTTACTGGGGAAGGACCTACGAGCAGTACTTC.

The chain joins TRBV5-1 to TRBJ2-2, with TRBD1 matching over 10 bases. V shed 4 bases, J shed 3 bases, and the junction held 6 bases outside the gene matches. The CDR3 totals 16 residues. Germline V gives CDR1 SGHRS, CDR2 YFSETQ. In DNA, the CDR3 is TGCGCCAGCAGCCCCGACAGGGGGCTGGACACCGGGGAGCTGTTTTTT. Protein sequence: CASSPDRGLDTGELFF.

V is TRBV6-5 and J is TRBJ2-1, with 8 bases matching TRBD2. V shed 10 bases, J shed 3 bases, and the junction held 5 bases outside the gene matches. This CDR3 region has 13 residues. CDR1 and CDR2 from the germline V gene are MNHEY and SVGAGI. In DNA form, the CDR3 reads TGTGCCACCCGGGGGGGCCTCTACAATGAGCAGTTCTTC. Translation gives CATRGGLYNEQFF.

The CDR3 spells CATWSSTVSRYGYTF. The CDR3 region has the DNA TGTGCCACCTGGTCTTCTACGGTGAGCCGCTATGGCTACACCTTC. The chain uses TRBV10-3 and TRBJ1-2; D is unclear. Germline V gene lookup returns CDR1 ENHRY and CDR2 SYGVKD. This CDR3 region has 15 residues. V shed 10 bases and J shed 4 bases, with 22 bases lying between them.

This chain joins TRBV9 and TRBJ1-2; the D is unclear. Germline V gene sequence: CDR1 SGDLS, CDR2 YYNGEE. Between the trimmed V and J ends, which lost 3 bases and 2 bases, there was a span of 14 bases. The CDR3 extends over 15 amino acids. The CDR3 region has the DNA TGTGCCAGCAGCGCCTGGGGTACCGTCAACTATGGCTACACCTTC. The encoded protein is CASSAWGTVNYGYTF.

V usage is TRBV5-8 and J usage is TRBJ2-1, with no clear D. Trimming took 2 bases from V and 0 from J, leaving 9 bases between them. The CDR3 runs to 15 residues. Germline V gene lookup returns CDR1 SGHTS and CDR2 YDEGEE. CDR3 nucleotides: TGTGCCAGCAGCTTCGGCAGATCCTCCTACAATGAGCAGTTCTTC. Translating gives CASSFGRSSYNEQFF. Supplemented by reference TRBV5-8 and TRBJ2-1, the full variable domain reads EAGVTQSPTHLIKTRGQQATLRCSPISGHTSVYWYQQALGLGLQFLLWYDEGEERNRGNFPPRFSGRQFPNYSSELNVNALELEDSALYLCASSFGRSSYNEQFFGPGTRLTVL.

This clone is a singleton in its sample. The V and J genes are TRBV7-2 and TRBJ2-5; TRBD1 or TRBD2 may be the D gene (5 bases each). The CDR3 has 14 amino acids. Germline V gives CDR1 SGHTA, CDR2 FQGNSA. The V end lost 5 bases, the J end lost 2 bases, and 12 bases lay between the germline ends. CDR3 amino acids: CASSLGPQQETQYF. DNA for the CDR3: TGTGCCAGCAGCCTGGGACCTCAACAAGAGACCCAGTACTTC.

The sample holds one count of this clone. The rearrangement joins TRBV7-9 to TRBJ2-7; 9 nucleotides agree with TRBD1. Germline CDR1 is SEHNR and CDR2 is FQNEAQ (reference sequence). The CDR3 consists of 14 residues. V lost 6 bases, J lost 2 bases, and 5 bases stayed unmatched. CDR3 nucleotide sequence: TGTGCCAGCAGGTCCGGGACAGGGACCTACGAGCAGTACTTC. Residues: CASRSGTGTYEQYF. Full variable domain (outside the CDR3, taken from reference TRBV7-9 and TRBJ2-7): DTGVSQNPRHKITKRGQNVTFRCDPISEHNRLYWYRQTLGQGPEFLTYFQNEAQLEKSRLLSDRFSAERPKGSFSTLEIQRTEQGDSAMYLCASRSGTGTYEQYFGPGTRLTVT.

The CDR3 DNA follows: TGTGCCAGCAGTGAACTAAACAGGGGGCCAACTGAAGCTTTCTTT. Translation gives CASSELNRGPTEAFF. J is TRBJ1-1 and V is TRBV6-1; TRBD1 agrees at 9 bases. V lost 2 bases and J lost 5; bases outside the gene matches: 6. Per the germline V gene, CDR1 is MNHNS and CDR2 is SASEGT. The CDR3 sequence is 15 residues long.